Listed below are T cell receptor beta chains from one sample, sequenced in a study of blood T cell repertoires in COVID-19. This table comes from immunoSEQ multiplex PCR, and its TCRdb copy is limited to in-frame clones, with some not included. Among around 260,000 clones listed, around 85% were seen once. The source material was peripheral blood. These receptors came from a human donor with COVID-19, enrolled during active disease. The donor label of this sample is uncertain. Each CDR3 is given with its conserved first and last residue.

TRBV29-1	CSVRRAANYGYTF
TRBV19	CASSQQGTETQYF
TRBV4-1	CASSQVTGAPHYGYTF
TRBV7-2	CASSPSWGEVAEAFF
TRBV19	CASSMGQGLPYF
TRBV19	CASSISQGATNYGYTF
TRBV11-2	CASSSGQGINEQYF
TRBV19	CASSMASQETQYF
TRBV24-1	CATSDSGRASDTQYF
TRBV6-5	CATHRDRDTGELFF
TRBV2	CASSEAGLGNTIYF
TRBV28	CASSRREDRVRDEQYF
TRBV6-6	CASSLSGTGGELFF
TRBV7-3	CASSLIREGNQPQHF
TRBV9	CASSDGIYSNQPQHF
TRBV6-5	CASSLGQNTEAFF
TRBV12-3/TRBV12-4	CASSYRGEQYF
TRBV2	CASSEVAGVDTQYF
TRBV6-5	CASSYSRRGTEAFF
TRBV4-3	CASSQDLNYGGDEQFF
TRBV5-4	CASSSAGGNYGYTF
TRBV30	CAWSVGTGANYGYTF
TRBV7-3	CASSLKSLGSGRTGELFF
TRBV3-1/TRBV3-2	CASSLGSGETGYEQYF
TRBV4-1	CASSQYRDRGDEQYF
TRBV4-3	CASSQDNLAGGRDTQYF
TRBV30	CAWSSLPGVYNEQFF
TRBV24-1	CATSDGQESSYEQYF
TRBV7-6	CASSSRQGNTGELFF